The 2 T cell receptor beta chains below all came from one sample that was sequenced in a study of identical twins. TCRdb called the 5' RACE reads again in MiXCR, with one record for every CDR3 protein. The sample shows about 470,000 distinct CDR3 sequences, 20% to 25% of them seen only once. These data are also associated with another study on T cells expressing NK-cell markers.

Sequenced material: CD4+ T cells sorted from blood. These receptors all stem from a woman aged 18-29 years in good health.

In its sample, this clonotype was seen a few times. The genes are TRBV27 and TRBJ1-4; D remains ambiguous. The CDR3 is 16 residues long. Germline values: CDR1 MNHEY, CDR2 SMNVEV (reference sequence). Deletions cut 5 bases from V and 2 bases from J, with 15 bases between. The CDR3 region is CASSPVGRATNEKLFF. Here the CDR3 DNA reads TGTGCCAGCAGTCCAGTCGGTCGGGCGACTAATGAAAAACTGTTTTTT.

The gene calls are TRBV7-9 and TRBJ2-3; TRBD1 is a possible D gene (6 bases). The CDR3 consists of 15 residues. CDR1 SEHNR and CDR2 FQNEAQ come from the germline V gene (reference sequence). Deletions cut 7 bases from V and 1 base from J, with 15 bases between. The CDR3 DNA reads as TGTGCCAGCAACATGGGTGGACAGCGCACAGATACGCAGTATTTT. Encoded protein: CASNMGGQRTDTQYF. Combining the CDR3 with reference TRBV7-9 and TRBJ2-3 gives the whole variable domain DTGVSQNPRHKITKRGQNVTFRCDPISEHNRLYWYRQTLGQGPEFLTYFQNEAQLEKSRLLSDRFSAERPKGSFSTLEIQRTEQGDSAMYLCASNMGGQRTDTQYFGPGTRLTVL.